The sequence of this T cell receptor beta chain was determined in a study of OX40 agonist ivuxolimab in advanced cancers. The protocol was immunoSEQ multiplex PCR, while the TCRdb copy is restricted to in-frame clones and leaves out a portion. The repertoire holds fewer than 90,000 clones, with around 90% as singletons. Patients with a history of autoimmune disease or on systemic immunosuppression were excluded. With baseline, cycle 4 day 1, and cycle 7 day 1 as timepoints, blood was sampled. V was trimmed by 3 bases and J by 3 bases, leaving 10 bases between them. CDR1 and CDR2 from the germline V gene are LNHDA and SQIVND (reference sequence). This CDR3 is 14 amino acids long.

This TCR came from an adult with an advanced solid tumor such as melanoma, head and neck, liver or kidney cancer. Material: CD4+ or CD8+ T cells sorted from blood, obtained in a trial of the OX40 agonist ivuxolimab. The chain recombines TRBV19 with TRBJ2-3; tentatively, D is TRBD1 (5 bases). The chain's CDR3 is CASSMDTFTDTQYF. As DNA, the CDR3 is TGTGCCAGTAGTATGGACACCTTTACAGATACGCAGTATTTT.